The 25 T cell receptor beta chains presented below share a single source sample, sequenced in a study of T cell responses to AZD1222 COVID-19 vaccine (dated by TCRdb to 2020 to 2023). The library relied on the immunoSEQ multiplex PCR assay. The immuneACCESS repertoire file appears here via TCRdb, limited to in-frame rearrangements. These files lack a portion of the clones; in checked studies, under half of the deficit traces to unresolved V genes, and the cause of the others is not known. In this sample the table shows about 140,000 clones, about 90% of which occur a single time. Together, the top ten hold approximately 6.2% of the sample. Interpreted using the paper, the time point label stands for: about 28 days (+/-7) after the second vaccine dose. The sample here was peripheral blood, taken 28 days after the second AZD1222 dose. The receptors were sampled from an adult who received the AZD1222 COVID-19 vaccine.

This rearrangement joins TRBV19 to TRBJ2-3, with 10 bases that match TRBD1. V dropped 2 bases and J dropped 3; count of bases not matched to a gene: 2. The CDR3 totals 15 residues. Germline CDR1 is LNHDA and CDR2 is SQIVND (reference sequence). In nucleotides, the CDR3 is TGTGCCAGTAGTATATCGGGACAGGGGACAGATACGCAGTATTTT. Translation gives CASSISGQGTDTQYF.

For the CDR3, the DNA is TGTGCCAGCAGTTTAGGGGTAGAGTATGGCTACACCTTC. Residues: CASSLGVEYGYTF. The gene calls are TRBV12-3 or TRBV12-4 and TRBJ1-2; D unclear. V lost 1 base, J lost 5 bases, and 8 bases lay in between. The CDR3 sequence is 13 residues long.

The chain employs TRBV3-1 (or the pseudogene TRBV3-2) and TRBJ2-7; TRBD1 aligns across 10 bases. With 0 bases clipped from V and 1 base from J, the junction kept 3 bases outside the gene matches. Per germline, CDR1 LGHDT and CDR2 YNNKEL (reference sequence). This CDR3 comprises 16 residues. This CDR3 is CASSQDRTGGSYEQYF. CDR3 bases: TGTGCCAGCAGCCAAGATCGGACAGGGGGTTCCTACGAGCAGTACTTC.

The chain has TRBV11-2 and TRBJ1-1; no clear D gene. Per the germline V gene, CDR1 is SGHAT and CDR2 is FQNNGV. V lost 1 base, J lost 6 bases, and 9 bases lay in between. The CDR3 covers 13 residues. CDR3 protein: CASSLVVAAEAFF. Written as DNA, the CDR3 is TGTGCCAGCAGCTTAGTGGTGGCGGCTGAAGCTTTCTTT.

The chain links TRBV6-5 to TRBJ1-2; D unresolved. Trimming cost V 2 bases and J 3 bases, with 10 bases left between them. CDR1 is MNHEY and CDR2 is SVGAGI in the germline V gene. The CDR3 is 14 amino acids. CDR3 nucleotide sequence: TGTGCCAGCAGTTACGCCAGGACGTACTATGGCTACACCTTC. Encoded protein: CASSYARTYYGYTF.

This chain connects TRBV6-6 to TRBJ2-3; a possible D gene is TRBD1 (5 bases). V gave up 6 bases and J gave up 2 bases, with 15 bases separating them. The CDR3 is 15 residues long. Germline V gene sequence: CDR1 MNHNY, CDR2 SVGAGI (reference sequence). Here the CDR3 DNA reads TGTGCCAGCAGGGCCAAGGGGCGCATCACAGATACGCAGTATTTT. It is translated as CASRAKGRITDTQYF.

The chain carries TRBV12-3 or TRBV12-4 and TRBJ1-2, with 10 bases lining up with TRBD1. This CDR3 has 13 residues. Trimming took 6 bases from V and 8 from J; bases not matched to a gene: 6. This CDR3 reads CASSTGTGAGYTF. The CDR3 DNA reads TGTGCCAGCAGCACCGGGACAGGGGCCGGCTACACCTTC.

This chain links TRBV7-2 with TRBJ2-3; D is uncertain. Trimming removed 3 bases from V and 6 bases from J, with 13 bases in between. From germline, CDR1 is SGHTA and CDR2 FQGNSA. The CDR3 is 14 amino acids. CDR3 sequence reads: CASSFSAVLDTQYF. The CDR3, as DNA: TGTGCCAGCAGCTTCAGTGCGGTGCTGGATACGCAGTATTTT.

This rearrangement joins TRBV6-4 to TRBJ1-6, with TRBD1 matching 7 bases. CDR1 is MRHNA, CDR2 SNTAGT, per germline. The V segment lost 6 bases and the J segment 5 bases; nucleotides outside the gene matches: 4. The CDR3 is 14 amino acids. The CDR3 DNA is TGTGCCAGCAGGGGGACAGCTGATAATTCACCCCTCCACTTT. Amino acids: CASRGTADNSPLHF.

This chain links TRBV10-3 with TRBJ1-2, with D perhaps matching TRBD1 (5 bases). In germline, CDR1 is ENHRY, CDR2 SYGVKD. Trimming left V 0 bases short and J 7 bases short, with 9 bases between. There are 13 residues in the CDR3. This CDR3 is CAISESGEVGYTF. CDR3 sequence (DNA): TGTGCCATCAGTGAGTCAGGGGAGGTTGGCTACACCTTC.

A single count supports this clone. The rearrangement uses TRBV4-1 and TRBJ1-6; D is undetermined. Trimming took off 0 bases at V and 3 bases at J, with 12 bases between the two ends. Germline-derived CDR1 and CDR2 are MGHRA and YSYEKL. This CDR3 has 17 amino acids. The CDR3 DNA reads as TGCGCCAGCAGCCAAGATCCCGGGAGCCGCTATAATTCACCCCTCCACTTT. Its protein product is CASSQDPGSRYNSPLHF.

This chain uses TRBV30 with TRBJ2-2, with D unclear. The V gene's germline CDR1 is GTSNPN and CDR2 SVGIG (reference sequence). V dropped 0 bases and J dropped 3 bases, with 5 bases sitting between them. This CDR3 region has 13 residues. The CDR3 protein is CAWSVRYTGELFF. The CDR3 nucleotides are TGTGCCTGGAGTGTTCGATACACCGGGGAGCTGTTTTTT.

The V and J genes are TRBV6-1 and TRBJ1-2, with D possibly matching TRBD1 (6 bases). The CDR3 is 16 amino acids. V lost 0 bases to trimming and J lost 6 bases, with 17 bases between them. CDR1 is MNHNS, CDR2 SASEGT, per germline. The CDR3 reads CASSEALGGGGDGYTF. Here the CDR3 DNA reads TGTGCCAGCAGTGAAGCTCTGGGCGGAGGGGGAGATGGCTACACCTTC.

The chain recombines TRBV29-1 with TRBJ2-5; D is possibly TRBD2 (6 bases). This CDR3 contains 13 residues. The V gene lost 7 bases and the J gene lost 5 bases, with 17 bases spanning the gap. Germline V gene sequence: CDR1 SQVTM, CDR2 ANQGSEA. The CDR3 loop reads CSGDGGAGETQYF. In nucleotides, the CDR3 is TGCAGCGGCGATGGCGGGGCGGGTGAGACCCAGTACTTC.

On this clone itself: Other DNA sequences of this sample code for an identical CDR3. The chain uses TRBV30 and TRBJ1-1; unclear D gene. This CDR3 is built from 13 residues. The V end lost 3 bases, the J end lost 2 bases, and 10 bases lay between the germline ends. Germline V lookup: CDR1 GTSNPN, CDR2 SVGIG (reference sequence). CDR3 bases: TGTGCCTGGAGCAGGACTGGTAACACTGAAGCTTTCTTT. This gives the protein CAWSRTGNTEAFF.

The chain combines TRBV23-1 with TRBJ2-5, with D perhaps TRBD2 (5 bases). TRBV23-1 is placed among ORFs of uncertain function. V was cut by 0 bases and J by 2 bases, with 31 bases left in between. The CDR3 covers 22 residues. The CDR3 DNA reads as TGCGCCAGCAGTCAATCGCCAGGACTTAGACGACGACCCCCCGTGGGACAAGAGACCCAGTACTTC. Encoded protein: CASSQSPGLRRRPPVGQETQYF.

The chain has TRBV11-3 and TRBJ2-7, with D perhaps TRBD1 (6 bases). Trimming stripped 4 bases from V and 2 bases from J, with 15 bases between. The CDR3 length is 15 residues. CDR1 and CDR2 from the germline V gene are SGHNT and YENEEA. For the CDR3, the DNA is TGTGCCAGCAGCTCCCTTGGACAGTACACCTACGAGCAGTACTTC. Amino acid sequence: CASSSLGQYTYEQYF.

The chain combines TRBV19 with TRBJ1-3, with D possibly being TRBD1 (5 bases). Trimming cost V 6 bases and J 2 bases, with 11 bases left between them. CDR1 and CDR2 from the germline V gene are LNHDA and SQIVND (reference sequence). CDR3 length: 14 residues. The CDR3 spells CASSLQDPGNTIYF. The CDR3 DNA sequence: TGTGCCAGTAGCTTACAGGACCCTGGAAACACCATATATTTT. The whole variable domain, remainder taken from reference TRBV19 and TRBJ1-3, is DGGITQSPKYLFRKEGQNVTLSCEQNLNHDAMYWYRQDPGQGLRLIYYSQIVNDFQKGDIAEGYSVSREKKESFPLTVTSAQKNPTAFYLCASSLQDPGNTIYFGEGSWLTVV.

The chain has TRBV28 and TRBJ1-2; tentative D call: TRBD1 (5 bases). The CDR3 consists of 12 residues. The germline V and J ends were trimmed by 6 bases and 4 bases, with 9 bases remaining between them. The germline gives CDR1 MDHEN, CDR2 SYDVKM. In nucleotides, the CDR3 is TGTGCCAGCAGAGAGGGGATCTATGGCTACACCTTC. Protein product: CASREGIYGYTF.

This clone showed up just a few times. The chain employs TRBV15 and TRBJ1-2; 7 bases are shared with TRBD1. Per the germline V gene, CDR1 is LNHNV and CDR2 is YYDKDF (reference sequence). Trimming removed 3 bases from V and 6 bases from J; junction bases left unmatched: 10. This CDR3 region has 15 residues. CDR3 DNA sequence: TGTGCCACCAGCAGGGACCCGGGACAGCTACATGGCTACACCTTC. This translates into CATSRDPGQLHGYTF.

The V gene is TRBV6-5, the J gene TRBJ1-6, with 7 bases fitting TRBD1. The CDR3 length is 15 residues. Looked up from germline, CDR1 is MNHEY and CDR2 is SVGAGI. The trim removed 6 bases at V and 9 bases at J, leaving 11 bases unmatched. The CDR3: CASRPDRERSSPLHF. The CDR3 coding sequence is TGTGCCAGCAGACCCGACAGGGAGCGATCTTCACCCCTCCACTTT.

The rearrangement links TRBV9 to TRBJ1-6; 7 bases are a match to TRBD1. This CDR3 has 15 amino acids. The germline V gene has CDR1 SGDLS and CDR2 YYNGEE. With 1 base clipped from V and 6 bases from J, the junction kept 4 bases outside the gene matches. CDR3 region: CASSVNRGFNSPLHF. In nucleotides, the CDR3 is TGTGCCAGCAGCGTAAACAGGGGTTTTAATTCACCCCTCCACTTT.

The chain has TRBV7-9 and TRBJ1-3, with 11 bases lining up with TRBD1. V was pared by 3 bases and J by 3 bases, with 7 bases of the junction left unmatched. This CDR3 comprises 17 residues. The V gene's germline CDR1 is SEHNR and CDR2 FQNEAQ (reference sequence). The CDR3 sequence is CASSLGTGGRFGNTIYF. In DNA form, the CDR3 reads TGTGCCAGCAGCTTGGGGACAGGGGGACGATTTGGAAACACCATATATTTT. Combining the CDR3 with reference TRBV7-9 and TRBJ1-3 gives the whole variable domain DTGVSQNPRHKITKRGQNVTFRCDPISEHNRLYWYRQTLGQGPEFLTYFQNEAQLEKSRLLSDRFSAERPKGSFSTLEIQRTEQGDSAMYLCASSLGTGGRFGNTIYFGEGSWLTVV.

This chain links TRBV5-6 with TRBJ2-2; D unclear. Germline V lookup: CDR1 SGHDT, CDR2 YYEEEE. V lost 4 bases, J lost 0 bases, and 13 bases lay in between. There are 16 residues in the CDR3. The CDR3 spells CASSQAGQANTGELFF. DNA of the CDR3: TGTGCCAGCAGCCAAGCCGGGCAAGCGAACACCGGGGAGCTGTTTTTT.

The chain recombines TRBV7-9 with TRBJ2-5; 9 positions match TRBD1. CDR1 is SEHNR, CDR2 FQNEAQ, per germline (reference sequence). The CDR3 runs 14 residues. After removal of 7 bases from V and 3 bases from J, the junction contained 6 bases not matched to a gene. The CDR3 DNA reads TGTGCCAGCACCGAAACAGGGGGCGAAGAGACCCAGTACTTC. Translated: CASTETGGEETQYF.